This T cell receptor beta chain was observed in a study of cytomegalovirus exposure and HLA in healthy donors. Study-level background: Researchers found that under 90% of 300 to 450 genotyped donors fell within the Caucasian-associated ancestry cluster. Study observations and caveats: Some V segments, including TRBV6-2 and TRBV6-3, were excluded as indistinguishable.

The PCR ran on 60 Vbeta and 13 Jbeta primers. Using immunoSEQ multiplex PCR, the repertoire was profiled, and TCRdb retains in-frame clones only, with some absent. The table has about 180,000 clones, 65% to 85% seen once. In its sample, this clone was seen once. The antigen is undetermined. Germline values: CDR1 SGHRS, CDR2 YFSETQ. Trimming stripped 4 bases from V and 2 bases from J, with 13 bases between. This CDR3 region has 15 residues. The chain combines TRBV5-1 with TRBJ2-1, with D perhaps matching TRBD2 (5 bases). This receptor was taken from a man aged 55 to 70 in good health and CMV-seronegative. Sequencing was done on a sample of PBMCs. Written as DNA, the CDR3 is TGCGCCAGCAGCCCTTCGGTCGGGACCTACAATGAGCAGTTCTTC. Translating gives CASSPSVGTYNEQFF.